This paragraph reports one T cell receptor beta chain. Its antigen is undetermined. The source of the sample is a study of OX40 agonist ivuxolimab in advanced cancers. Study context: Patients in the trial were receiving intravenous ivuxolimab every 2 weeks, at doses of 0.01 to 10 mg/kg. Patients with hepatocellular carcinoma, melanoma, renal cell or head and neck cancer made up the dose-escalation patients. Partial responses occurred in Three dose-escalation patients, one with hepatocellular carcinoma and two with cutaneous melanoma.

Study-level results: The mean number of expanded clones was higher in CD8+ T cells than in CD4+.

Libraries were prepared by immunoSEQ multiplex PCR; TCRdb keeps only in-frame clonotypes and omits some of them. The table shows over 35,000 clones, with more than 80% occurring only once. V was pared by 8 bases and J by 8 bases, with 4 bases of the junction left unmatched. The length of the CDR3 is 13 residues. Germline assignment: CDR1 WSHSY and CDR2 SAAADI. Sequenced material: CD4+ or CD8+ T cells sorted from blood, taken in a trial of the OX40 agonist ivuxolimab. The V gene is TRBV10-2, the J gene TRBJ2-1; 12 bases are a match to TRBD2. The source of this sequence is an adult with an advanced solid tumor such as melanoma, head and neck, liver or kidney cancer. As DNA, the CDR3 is TGCGCCAGCCGACTAGCGGGAGCTTATGAGCAGTTCTTC. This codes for CASRLAGAYEQFF.